Listed here are 21 T cell receptor beta chains from one sample, sequenced in a study of T cells in Graves' hyperthyroidism and ophthalmopathy. RNA transcripts yielded amplified TCR beta CDR3 regions. An initial round of RT-PCR targeting the TCR CDR3 relied on the HTBI primer set. TCRdb re-called the multiplex PCR reads with MiXCR, one entry per CDR3 protein. The sample records under 400,000 distinct CDR3 sequences, approximately 14% being singletons. The sequenced material came from blood. These receptors were collected from a young woman with Graves' hyperthyroidism that later progressed to Graves' ophthalmopathy.

The gene calls are TRBV6-2 or TRBV6-3 and TRBJ2-7, with D tentatively TRBD2 (5 bases). The germline V and J ends were trimmed by 2 bases and 6 bases, with 14 bases remaining between them. Germline loops: CDR1 MNHEY, CDR2 SVGEGT. The CDR3 runs to 14 residues. The CDR3 loop reads CASSYPTGTIEQYF. The CDR3 region has the DNA TGTGCCAGCAGTTACCCGACGGGAACCATCGAGCAGTACTTC.

This clonotype has at least ten counts. The chain has TRBV27 and TRBJ2-7; D gene ambiguous. CDR1 is MNHEY, CDR2 SMNVEV, per germline (reference sequence). This CDR3 has 12 residues. Trimming removed 5 bases at V and 6 bases at J, with 11 bases between. The CDR3 reads CASSAGPGEQYF. DNA for the CDR3: TGTGCCAGCAGTGCCGGCCCAGGCGAGCAGTACTTC.

This clonotype has only a few counts. V and J are TRBV2 and TRBJ1-4; perhaps TRBD1 as D (6 bases). V gave up 4 bases and J gave up 16 bases, with 16 bases separating them. In germline, CDR1 is SNHLY, CDR2 FYNNEI. The CDR3 length is 12 residues. The CDR3 coding sequence is TGTGCCAGCAGTGCCGGGGGCCAAGTACGGTTTTTT. Its translation is CASSAGGQVRFF. The entire variable domain, with the rest obtained from reference TRBV2 and TRBJ1-4, is as follows: EPEVTQTPSHQVTQMGQEVILRCVPISNHLYFYWYRQILGQKVEFLVSFYNNEISEKSEIFDDQFSVERPDGSNFTLKIRSTKLEDSAMYFCASSAGGQVRFFGSGTQLSVL.

The chain couples TRBV2 to TRBJ1-4; D unresolved. The CDR3 runs 14 residues. Germline CDR1 SNHLY, CDR2 FYNNEI. The germline V and J ends were trimmed by 6 bases and 8 bases, with 16 bases remaining between them. The CDR3 protein is CASRKEATTEKLFF. CDR3 coding DNA: TGTGCCAGCAGGAAGGAAGCGACGACCGAAAAACTGTTTTTT.

V and J are TRBV7-8 and TRBJ2-7; 8 bases are shared with TRBD2. V lost 5 bases to trimming and J lost 0 bases; unmatched junction nucleotides: 9. The CDR3 consists of 16 residues. Germline V CDR1 and CDR2: SGHVS, FQNEAQ. Written as DNA, the CDR3 is TGTGCCAGCAGCCCGCTTAGCGGGATGGGCTCCTACGAGCAGTACTTC. It translates to CASSPLSGMGSYEQYF.

This clonotype has ten or more counts. The J gene is TRBJ2-7, the V gene TRBV27; 8 positions agree with TRBD2. Germline V lookup: CDR1 MNHEY, CDR2 SMNVEV (reference sequence). The CDR3 totals 15 residues. Germline trimming cut 5 bases from V and 0 bases from J; bases unmatched to any gene: 6. The CDR3: CASSGSGSSSYEQYF. The CDR3 DNA is TGTGCCAGCAGTGGGAGCGGGAGTAGCTCCTACGAGCAGTACTTC.

In its sample, this clonotype was seen a few times. CDR3 sequence (DNA): TGTGCCAGCAGCCAAGGCAGGGGGCATTCACCCCTCCACTTT. This sequence encodes CASSQGRGHSPLHF. The chain is built from TRBV3-1 and TRBJ1-6; 8 bases are shared with TRBD1. There are 14 residues in the CDR3. V was clipped by 1 base and J by 8 bases; unmatched bases: 1. The V gene's germline CDR1 is LGHDT and CDR2 YNNKEL (reference sequence).

In this sample, this clonotype turned up many times. V usage is TRBV7-2 and J usage is TRBJ2-5, with D possibly matching TRBD1 (5 bases). Germline V gene data show CDR1 as SGHTA and CDR2 as FQGNSA. V lost 2 bases to trimming and J lost 1 base, with 11 bases between them. This CDR3 region has 15 residues. The CDR3 bases are TGTGCCAGCAGCTTATTGACAGACATCCAAGAGACCCAGTACTTC. As protein: CASSLLTDIQETQYF.

This clonotype was seen a single time. This sequence joins TRBV4-1 and TRBJ2-7; D gene uncertain. From germline, CDR1 is MGHRA and CDR2 YSYEKL. This CDR3 region has 18 residues. With 0 bases removed from V and 1 base from J, the gap between germline ends came to 19 bases. CDR3 nucleotides: TGCGCCAGCAGCCAAGAAAGTGTCGCTGGCGGTAGATCCTACGAGCAGTACTTC. Its translation: CASSQESVAGGRSYEQYF.

V and J are TRBV27 and TRBJ2-7, with D perhaps TRBD1 or TRBD2 (5 bases each). In germline, CDR1 is MNHEY, CDR2 SMNVEV (reference sequence). The CDR3 has 12 amino acids. The V end was cut by 4 bases, the J end by 6 bases, with 10 bases between. The CDR3 loop reads CASSWDGGEQYF. The CDR3 nucleotides are TGTGCCAGCAGTTGGGATGGGGGCGAGCAGTACTTC.

This clonotype was recorded at least ten times. The CDR3 DNA reads TGTGCAAGCGGGAGAGGTACAGATACGCAGTATTTT. It yields the protein CASGRGTDTQYF. V is TRBV27 and J is TRBJ2-3; 8 nucleotides align to TRBD2. The germline CDR1 and CDR2 sequences are MNHEY and SMNVEV (reference sequence). The CDR3 contains 12 residues.

The chain recombines TRBV4-1 with TRBJ2-7; TRBD2 might be the D (7 bases). Looked up from germline, CDR1 is MGHRA and CDR2 is YSYEKL. The CDR3 loop spans 16 amino acids. The ends were cut back, 0 bases at V and 3 bases at J, with 15 bases in the middle. The CDR3 reads CASSQEVNRDYYEQYF. For the CDR3, the DNA is TGCGCCAGCAGCCAAGAAGTTAACAGGGACTACTACGAGCAGTACTTC.

A word on this clonotype: A read error is possible here, since a much larger clone lies one base away. V usage is TRBV6-2 or TRBV6-3 and J usage is TRBJ1-1, with D possibly TRBD1 on 5 matching bases. The germline V gene encodes CDR1 MNHEY and CDR2 SVGEGT. This CDR3 region has 14 residues. Trimming shortened V by 1 base and J by 6 bases, and 12 bases separated the two germline ends. The CDR3 nucleotides read TGTGCCAGCAGTTACTACAGGATACGCGCTGAAGCTTTCTTT. It codes for CASSYYRIRAEAFF.

The CDR3 protein is CAWSVQLRGHTDTQYF. The CDR3 coding sequence is TGTGCCTGGAGTGTACAGTTGCGGGGCCACACAGATACGCAGTATTTT. The chain couples TRBV30 to TRBJ2-3; a weak D match, TRBD2 (6 bases). Germline V gene data show CDR1 as GTSNPN and CDR2 as SVGIG (reference sequence). The V and J ends lost 0 bases and 2 bases respectively, with 15 bases between them. The length of the CDR3 is 16 residues.

This clonotype showed up just a few times. This chain joins TRBV9 and TRBJ2-3, with 10 bases that match TRBD2. Per the germline V gene, CDR1 is SGDLS and CDR2 is YYNGEE. This CDR3 has 15 residues. Trimming at V came to 4 bases and at J to 2 bases, leaving 4 bases not matched to a gene. The CDR3 coding sequence is TGTGCCAGCAGCCGTAGCGGGAGGTTCACAGATACGCAGTATTTT. This gives the protein CASSRSGRFTDTQYF.

This clonotype appeared many times. The chain carries TRBV6-1 and TRBJ2-5; TRBD1 is a possible D gene (6 bases). Germline V CDR1 and CDR2: MNHNS, SASEGT. With 7 bases removed from V and 5 bases from J, the gap between germline ends came to 14 bases. The CDR3 covers 13 residues. CDR3 in amino acids: CASTGTWPETQYF. As DNA, the CDR3 is TGTGCCAGCACCGGGACATGGCCGGAGACCCAGTACTTC.

This clonotype was seen many times. This rearrangement joins TRBV11-2 to TRBJ2-1, with D hard to call. This CDR3 has 16 residues. Germline V CDR1 and CDR2: SGHAT, FQNNGV. Trimming pared 4 bases from V and 0 bases from J, leaving 13 bases between. CDR3: CASSSSLLSSYNEQFF. The CDR3 bases are TGTGCCAGCAGCTCCTCTCTTCTGAGCTCCTACAATGAGCAGTTCTTC.

This clonotype showed up many times. The chain carries TRBV5-1 and TRBJ1-4; D remains ambiguous. V lost 3 bases to trimming and J lost 8 bases, with 14 bases between them. Per germline, CDR1 SGHRS and CDR2 YFSETQ. CDR3 size: 14 residues. DNA of the CDR3: TGCGCCAGCAGCTCCCGGGATATGAGGGAAAAACTGTTTTTT. Translated, it gives CASSSRDMREKLFF.

The CDR3 region has the DNA TGTGCCAGCAGCTTATCAGTTAGCGGGAGCCCGAACACCGGGGAGCTGTTTTTT. This gives the protein CASSLSVSGSPNTGELFF. The chain employs TRBV7-3 and TRBJ2-2, with 9 bases identical to TRBD2. V dropped 2 bases and J dropped 0; count of bases not matched to a gene: 7. Germline-derived CDR1 and CDR2 are SGHTA and FQGTGA. The CDR3 extends over 18 amino acids.

The gene calls are TRBV5-5 and TRBJ2-7, with TRBD2 identical over 11 bases. CDR1 and CDR2 from the germline V gene are SGHKS and YYEKEE (reference sequence). With 3 bases clipped from V and 4 bases from J, the junction kept 6 bases outside the gene matches. The CDR3 spans 15 residues. DNA of the CDR3: TGTGCCAGCAGCTGGACCGGGACTAGCGGTTACGAGCAGTACTTC. The encoded protein is CASSWTGTSGYEQYF.

Many counts were recorded for this clonotype. One end of the junction varies from germline; a read error may be responsible. CDR3 region: CASSLTGGNTEAFF. The CDR3 coding sequence is TGCGCCAGCAGCCTGACAGGAGGGAACACTGAAGCTTTCTTT. The V call is TRBV5-6, the J call TRBJ1-1; maybe TRBD1 (6 bases). CDR3 length equals 14 residues. Germline V gene sequence: CDR1 SGHDT, CDR2 YYEEEE.